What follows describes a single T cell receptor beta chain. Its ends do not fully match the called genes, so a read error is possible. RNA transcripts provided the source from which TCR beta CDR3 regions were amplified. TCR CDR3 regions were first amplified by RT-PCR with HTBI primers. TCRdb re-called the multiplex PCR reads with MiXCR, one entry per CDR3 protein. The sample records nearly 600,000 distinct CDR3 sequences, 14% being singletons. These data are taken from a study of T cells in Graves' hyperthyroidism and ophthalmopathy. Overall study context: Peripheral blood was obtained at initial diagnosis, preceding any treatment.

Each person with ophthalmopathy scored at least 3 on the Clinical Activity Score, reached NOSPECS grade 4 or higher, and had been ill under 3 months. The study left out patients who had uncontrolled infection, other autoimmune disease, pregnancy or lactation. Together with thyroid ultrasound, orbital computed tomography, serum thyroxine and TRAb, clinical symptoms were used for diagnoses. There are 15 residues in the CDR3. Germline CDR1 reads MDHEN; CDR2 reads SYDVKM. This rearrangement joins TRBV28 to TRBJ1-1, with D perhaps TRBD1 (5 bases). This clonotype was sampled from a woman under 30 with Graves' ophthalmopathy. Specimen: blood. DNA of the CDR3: TGTGCCAGCGGTTTAGAGGGGCGCGCGAACACTGAAGCTTTCTTT. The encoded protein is CASGLEGRANTEAFF.